The source of this TCR beta chain is a study of neoadjuvant anti-PD-1 for oral cavity cancer. TCRdb's copy holds only in-frame clones and misses some; the assay was immunoSEQ multiplex PCR. The sample yields 80,000 to 95,000 clones, around 80% seen once. Source: PBMCs, taken before nivolumab (anti-PD-1) treatment. This TCR came from a person aged 40 to 85 with oral cavity squamous cell carcinoma.

CDR3 region: CASSRTGSSTDTQYF. CDR3 nucleotide sequence: TGTGCCAGTAGTAGGACAGGGTCTAGCACAGATACGCAGTATTTT. The chain joins TRBV19 to TRBJ2-3; 8 bases align to TRBD1. The ends lost 4 bases at V and 0 bases at J; junction bases unmatched: 3. From germline, CDR1 is LNHDA and CDR2 SQIVND (reference sequence). The CDR3 length is 15 residues. Full variable domain (missing parts from reference TRBV19 and TRBJ2-3): DGGITQSPKYLFRKEGQNVTLSCEQNLNHDAMYWYRQDPGQGLRLIYYSQIVNDFQKGDIAEGYSVSREKKESFPLTVTSAQKNPTAFYLCASSRTGSSTDTQYFGPGTRLTVL.